The entry below gives a single TCR beta chain sequence along with its context. These data belong to a study of blood T cell repertoires in COVID-19. Across the whole study: Collection of acute and convalescent COVID-19 samples took place in the United States, Italy and Spain. Sources were T cells, B-cell-depleted T cells, or PBMCs; the material itself was cDNA or gDNA.

The germline V gene encodes CDR1 SGHRS and CDR2 YFSETQ. The trim removed 2 bases at V and 5 bases at J, leaving 4 bases unmatched. The CDR3 sequence is 14 residues long. In the original processing: Estimation of nucleated cell counts was performed using reference gene primer amplification. The assay was immunoSEQ multiplex PCR, and TCRdb's table has in-frame clones only and misses some. V and J calls and clone size are given by that table; D and trimming were obtained from the DNA. The table shows 200,000 or so clones, with almost 85% occurring only once. The sample comprised peripheral blood. The chain has TRBV5-1 and TRBJ1-1; 9 nucleotides line up with TRBD1. This TCR derives from a human donor with acute or convalescent COVID-19. The donor label of this sample is uncertain. CDR3 sequence (DNA): TGCGCCAGCAGCTTAGGGACAGGGCTTACTGAAGCTTTCTTT. Translation gives CASSLGTGLTEAFF. The full variable domain, rest sourced from reference TRBV5-1 and TRBJ1-1, is KAGVTQTPRYLIKTRGQQVTLSCSPISGHRSVSWYQQTPGQGLQFLFEYFSETQRNKGNFPGRFSGRQFSNSRSEMNVSTLELGDSALYLCASSLGTGLTEAFFGQGTRLTVV.